This T cell receptor beta chain was identified in a study of early T cells in non-severe SARS-CoV-2 infection. Study-wide context: Sequenced material consisted of bulk RNA (from unsorted whole blood), and chains were unpaired. Study-level findings and limits: Using VDJdb, the matching emphasized anti-spike CD8 responses while missing private and CD4 specificities.

The sample holds many counts of this clonotype. Its antigen is unidentified. Germline V gene sequence: CDR1 MNHNY, CDR2 SVGAGI (reference sequence). This CDR3 contains 15 residues. Deletions cut 7 bases from V and 6 bases from J, with 19 bases between. Unique molecular identifiers were affixed to single, distinct cDNA molecules. One entry per CDR3 protein, called by TCRdb with MiXCR from the 5' RACE reads. This sample has about 39,000 distinct CDR3 sequences; 5.5% to 7% occur once, and the top ten carry roughly 4%. The receptor comes from an adult who was a healthcare worker with PCR-confirmed SARS-CoV-2 infection or an uninfected control (not recorded which). The rearrangement links TRBV6-6 to TRBJ1-5; D is ambiguous. Sequencing used whole blood, obtained at baseline. The CDR3 is CASTSGNGPGQPQHF. For the CDR3, the DNA is TGTGCCAGCACCTCTGGGAACGGGCCGGGTCAGCCCCAGCATTTT.